In this sample, the clone carrying this T cell receptor beta chain turned up a few times. Its specificity is unknown. RNA transcripts provided the source from which TCR beta CDR3 regions were amplified. An initial round of RT-PCR targeting the TCR CDR3 relied on the HTBI primer set. TCRdb analysed the multiplex PCR reads with MiXCR anew, one entry per CDR3 protein. Of some 600,000 distinct CDR3 sequences listed, 46% are singletons. Germline V gene sequence: CDR1 SEHNR, CDR2 FQNEAQ (reference sequence). The length of the CDR3 is 11 residues. The V end lost 11 bases, the J end lost 5 bases, and 10 bases lay between the germline ends. This entry is derived from a study of T cells in Graves' hyperthyroidism and ophthalmopathy. Study-wide results and caveats: Blood shared most expanded thyroid clonotypes above 0.001. Ophthalmopathy onset followed model prediction by a median about 6.5 months.

This clonotype originated in a woman aged 18-30 years with Graves' hyperthyroidism. The sequenced sample was peripheral blood or thyroid tissue (not recorded which). V gene TRBV7-9 combines with J gene TRBJ1-5, with D unresolved. In DNA, the CDR3 is TGTGCCTGGATTCGGTATCAGCCCCAGCATTTT. The encoded protein is CAWIRYQPQHF.